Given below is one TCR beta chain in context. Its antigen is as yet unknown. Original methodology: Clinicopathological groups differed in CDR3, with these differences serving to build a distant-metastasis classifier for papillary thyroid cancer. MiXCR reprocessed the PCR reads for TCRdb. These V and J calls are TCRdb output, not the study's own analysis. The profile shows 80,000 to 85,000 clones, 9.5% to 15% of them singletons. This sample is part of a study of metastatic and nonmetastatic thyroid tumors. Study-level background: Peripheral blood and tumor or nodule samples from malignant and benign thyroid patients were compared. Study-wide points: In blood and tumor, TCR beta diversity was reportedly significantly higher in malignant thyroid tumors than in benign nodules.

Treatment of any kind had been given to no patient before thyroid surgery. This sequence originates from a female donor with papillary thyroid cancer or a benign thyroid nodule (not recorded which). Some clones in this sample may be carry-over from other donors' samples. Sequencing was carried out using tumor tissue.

The CDR3 sequence is CASSKTPPGGNYEQYF. CDR3 DNA sequence: TGTGCCAGCAGTAAGACCCCTCCGGGGGGGAACTACGAGCAGTACTTC. The chain is built from TRBV6-1 and TRBJ2-7; 8 bases align to TRBD2. Germline-derived CDR1 and CDR2 are MNHNS and SASEGT. V shed 5 bases and J 3 bases; nucleotides not matched to a gene: 12. The CDR3 spans 16 residues.